What follows describes a single TCR beta chain. Its cognate antigen is unknown. Other DNA sequences from this sample encode an identical CDR3 as well. This record belongs to a study of cytomegalovirus exposure and HLA in healthy donors. Notes on the study in general: Later genetic work tied a missense DCLRE1C variant to beta-chain V and J trimming.

Primers included in the PCR were 60 Vbeta and 13 Jbeta primers. Produced via immunoSEQ multiplex PCR; TCRdb's table is partial and in-frame only. The sample shows about 94,000 clones, 74% of them seen only once. The CDR3 is 16 amino acids. V lost 1 base to trimming and J lost 4 bases; unmatched junction nucleotides: 5. The germline CDR1 and CDR2 sequences are KGHSH and LQKENI. The source material was PBMCs. This clonotype was obtained from a man aged 30-40 years in good health and CMV-seropositive. The chain recombines TRBV18 with TRBJ1-3; 9 positions agree with TRBD1. The DNA of the CDR3 is TGTGCCAGCTCACCACGGGGACAGGGTGCCGGAAACACCATATATTTT. Its translation is CASSPRGQGAGNTIYF.